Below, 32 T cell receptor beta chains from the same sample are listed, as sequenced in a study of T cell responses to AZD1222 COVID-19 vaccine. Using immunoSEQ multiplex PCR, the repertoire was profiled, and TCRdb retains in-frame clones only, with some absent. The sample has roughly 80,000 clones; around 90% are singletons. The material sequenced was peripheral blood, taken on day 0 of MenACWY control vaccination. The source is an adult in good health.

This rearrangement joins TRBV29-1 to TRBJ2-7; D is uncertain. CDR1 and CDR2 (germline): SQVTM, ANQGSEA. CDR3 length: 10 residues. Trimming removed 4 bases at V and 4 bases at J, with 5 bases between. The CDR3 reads CSVGEYEQYF. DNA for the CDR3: TGCAGCGTTGGTGAATACGAGCAGTACTTC.

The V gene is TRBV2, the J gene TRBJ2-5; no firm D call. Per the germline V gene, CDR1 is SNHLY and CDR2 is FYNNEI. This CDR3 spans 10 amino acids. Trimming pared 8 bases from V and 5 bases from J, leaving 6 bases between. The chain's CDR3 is CASSGETQYF. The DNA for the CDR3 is TGTGCCAGCTCTGGTGAGACCCAGTACTTC.

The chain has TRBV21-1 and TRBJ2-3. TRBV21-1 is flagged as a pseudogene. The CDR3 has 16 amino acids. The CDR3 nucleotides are TGTGCCAGCAGCGGGGGGCGGAAAGACGGCACAGATACGCAGTATTTT. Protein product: CASSGGRKDGTDTQYF.

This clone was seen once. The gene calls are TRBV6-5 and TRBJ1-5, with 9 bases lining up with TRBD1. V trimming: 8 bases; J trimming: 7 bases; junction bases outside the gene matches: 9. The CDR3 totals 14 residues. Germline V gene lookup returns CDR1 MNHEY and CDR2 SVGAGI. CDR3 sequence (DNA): TGTGCCAGCGGCGGGACAGGGCAAAAACAGCCCCAGCATTTT. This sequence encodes CASGGTGQKQPQHF.

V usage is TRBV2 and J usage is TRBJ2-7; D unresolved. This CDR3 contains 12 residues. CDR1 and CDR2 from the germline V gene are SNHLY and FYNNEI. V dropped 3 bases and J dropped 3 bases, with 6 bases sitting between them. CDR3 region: CASSDVGYEQYF. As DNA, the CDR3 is TGTGCCAGCAGTGATGTCGGCTACGAGCAGTACTTC.

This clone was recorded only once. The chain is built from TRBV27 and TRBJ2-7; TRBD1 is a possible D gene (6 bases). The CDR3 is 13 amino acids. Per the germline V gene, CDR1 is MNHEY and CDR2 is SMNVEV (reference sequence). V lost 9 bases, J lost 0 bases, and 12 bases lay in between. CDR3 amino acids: CASSRGLSYEQYF. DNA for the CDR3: TGTGCCAGTAGCAGGGGCCTCTCCTACGAGCAGTACTTC.

CDR3 sequence reads: CASSPFRAGSPPEAFF. CDR3 bases: TGTGCCAGCAGCCCGTTCCGGGCAGGGTCTCCGCCTGAAGCTTTCTTT. The chain joins TRBV9 to TRBJ1-1; weak D call: TRBD1 (5 bases). Germline CDR1 SGDLS, CDR2 YYNGEE. Trimming removed 4 bases at V and 6 bases at J, with 22 bases between. This CDR3 is 16 amino acids long.

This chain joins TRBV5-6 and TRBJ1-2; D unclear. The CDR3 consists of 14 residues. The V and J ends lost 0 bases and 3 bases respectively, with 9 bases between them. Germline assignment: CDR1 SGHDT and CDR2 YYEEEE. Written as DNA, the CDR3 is TGTGCCAGCAGCTTGGGAAGGGTGGACTATGGCTACACCTTC. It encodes CASSLGRVDYGYTF.

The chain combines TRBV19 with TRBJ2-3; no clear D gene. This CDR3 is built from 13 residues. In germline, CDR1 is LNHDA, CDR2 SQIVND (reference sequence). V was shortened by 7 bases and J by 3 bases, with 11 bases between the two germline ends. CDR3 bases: TGTGCCAGTAAGAGTCACAGTACAGATACGCAGTATTTT. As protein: CASKSHSTDTQYF.

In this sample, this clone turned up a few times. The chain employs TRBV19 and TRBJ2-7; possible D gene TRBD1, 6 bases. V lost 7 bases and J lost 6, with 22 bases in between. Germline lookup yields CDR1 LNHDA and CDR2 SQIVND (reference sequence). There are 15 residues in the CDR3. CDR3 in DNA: TGTGCCAGTAAACCCCCACAGGGCTCATCATCCGAGCAGTACTTC. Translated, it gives CASKPPQGSSSEQYF.

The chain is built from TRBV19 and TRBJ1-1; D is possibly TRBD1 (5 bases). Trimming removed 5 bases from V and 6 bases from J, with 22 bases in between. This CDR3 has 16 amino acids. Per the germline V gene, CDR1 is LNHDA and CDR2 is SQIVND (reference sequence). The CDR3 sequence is CASSSPREGKIAEAFF. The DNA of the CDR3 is TGTGCCAGTAGTTCCCCCAGGGAAGGGAAGATCGCTGAAGCTTTCTTT. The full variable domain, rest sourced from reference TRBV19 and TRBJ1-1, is DGGITQSPKYLFRKEGQNVTLSCEQNLNHDAMYWYRQDPGQGLRLIYYSQIVNDFQKGDIAEGYSVSREKKESFPLTVTSAQKNPTAFYLCASSSPREGKIAEAFFGQGTRLTVV.

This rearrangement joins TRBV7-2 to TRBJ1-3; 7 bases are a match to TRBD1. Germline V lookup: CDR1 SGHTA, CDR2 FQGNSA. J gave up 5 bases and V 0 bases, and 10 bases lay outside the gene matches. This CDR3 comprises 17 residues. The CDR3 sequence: CASSLARQGGARNTIYF. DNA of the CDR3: TGTGCCAGCAGCTTAGCCCGACAGGGAGGAGCGAGAAACACCATATATTTT.

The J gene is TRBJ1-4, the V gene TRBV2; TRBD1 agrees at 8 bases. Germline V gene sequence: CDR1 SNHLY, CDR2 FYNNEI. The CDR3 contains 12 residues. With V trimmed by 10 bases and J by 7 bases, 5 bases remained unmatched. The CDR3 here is CATRGQVEKLFF. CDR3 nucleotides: TGTGCCACCAGGGGGCAGGTTGAAAAACTGTTTTTT.

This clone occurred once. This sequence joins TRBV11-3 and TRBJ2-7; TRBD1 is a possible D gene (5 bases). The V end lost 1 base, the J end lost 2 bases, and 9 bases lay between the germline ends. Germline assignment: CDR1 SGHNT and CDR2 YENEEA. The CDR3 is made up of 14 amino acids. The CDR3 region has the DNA TGTGCCAGCAGCTTAGGAGCAGGGCCCTACGAGCAGTACTTC. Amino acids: CASSLGAGPYEQYF.

The CDR3 region is CASSYMGTLHF. The DNA of the CDR3 is TGTGCCAGCAGTTACATGGGCACCCTCCACTTT. This rearrangement joins TRBV6-2 or TRBV6-3 to TRBJ1-6; D not resolved. The V and J ends lost 2 bases and 14 bases respectively, with 7 bases between them. Per the germline V gene, CDR1 is MNHEY and CDR2 is SVGEGT. The CDR3 has 11 amino acids.

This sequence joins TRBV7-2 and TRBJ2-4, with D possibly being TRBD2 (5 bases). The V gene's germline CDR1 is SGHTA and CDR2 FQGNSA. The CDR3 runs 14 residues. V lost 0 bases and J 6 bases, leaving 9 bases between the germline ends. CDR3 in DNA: TGTGCCAGCAGCTTAGCGGCGGGCGGAAACATTCAGTACTTC. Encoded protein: CASSLAAGGNIQYF.

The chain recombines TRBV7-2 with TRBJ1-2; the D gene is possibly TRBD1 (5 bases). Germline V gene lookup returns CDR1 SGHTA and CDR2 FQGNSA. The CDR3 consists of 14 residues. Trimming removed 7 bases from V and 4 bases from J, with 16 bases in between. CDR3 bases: TGTGCCAGCACCCCGGGGCCGGCGGGCTATGGCTACACCTTC. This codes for CASTPGPAGYGYTF.

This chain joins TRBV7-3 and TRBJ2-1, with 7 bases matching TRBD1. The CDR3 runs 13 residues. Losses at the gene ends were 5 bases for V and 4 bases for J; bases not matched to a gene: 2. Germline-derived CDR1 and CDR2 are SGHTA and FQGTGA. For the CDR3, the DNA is TGTGCCAGCAGCCCACAGGGGTACAATGAGCAGTTCTTC. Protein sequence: CASSPQGYNEQFF.

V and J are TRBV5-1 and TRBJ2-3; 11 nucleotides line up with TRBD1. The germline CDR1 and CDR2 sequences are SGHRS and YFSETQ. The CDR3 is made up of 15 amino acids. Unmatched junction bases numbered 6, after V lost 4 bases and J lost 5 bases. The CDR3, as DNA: TGCGCCAGCAGCGAAGGACAGGGGGCTGGAGATACGCAGTATTTT. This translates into CASSEGQGAGDTQYF.

CDR3 region: CASSPTGVANYGYTF. The CDR3, as DNA: TGCGCCAGCAGCCCGACGGGGGTCGCTAACTATGGCTACACCTTC. This chain uses TRBV4-1 with TRBJ1-2; D is perhaps TRBD1 (5 bases). V lost 4 bases and J lost 0, with 12 bases in between. CDR3 length: 15 amino acids. Germline V gives CDR1 MGHRA, CDR2 YSYEKL.

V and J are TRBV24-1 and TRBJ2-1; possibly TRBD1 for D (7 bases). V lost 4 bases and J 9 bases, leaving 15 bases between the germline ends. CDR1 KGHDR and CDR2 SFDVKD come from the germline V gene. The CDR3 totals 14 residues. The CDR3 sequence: CATSDPGGDSEQFF. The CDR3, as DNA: TGTGCCACCAGTGACCCAGGAGGGGACAGTGAGCAGTTCTTC.

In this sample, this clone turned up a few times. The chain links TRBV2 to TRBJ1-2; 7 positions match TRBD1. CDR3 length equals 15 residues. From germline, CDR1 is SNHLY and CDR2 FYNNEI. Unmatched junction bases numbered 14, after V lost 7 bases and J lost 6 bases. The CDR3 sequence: CASTTPPTGRNGYTF. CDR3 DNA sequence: TGTGCCAGCACCACCCCCCCGACAGGGAGGAATGGCTACACCTTC.

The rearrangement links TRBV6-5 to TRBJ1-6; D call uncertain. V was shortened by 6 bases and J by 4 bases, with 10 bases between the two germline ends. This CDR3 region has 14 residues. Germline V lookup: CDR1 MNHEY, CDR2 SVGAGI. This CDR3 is CASRSTGYNSPLHF. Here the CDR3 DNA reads TGTGCCAGCAGATCGACGGGATATAATTCACCCCTCCACTTT.

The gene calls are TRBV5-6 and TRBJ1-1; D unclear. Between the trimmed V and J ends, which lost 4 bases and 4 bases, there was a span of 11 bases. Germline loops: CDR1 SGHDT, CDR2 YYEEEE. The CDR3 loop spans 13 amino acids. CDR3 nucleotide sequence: TGTGCCAGCAGCAAGAATATGCGCACTGAAGCTTTCTTT. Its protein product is CASSKNMRTEAFF.

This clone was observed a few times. For the CDR3, the DNA is TGTGCCAGCAGCGTGTACTCAACCACCGGGGAGCTGTTTTTT. Its translation: CASSVYSTTGELFF. This chain connects TRBV7-2 to TRBJ2-2; D remains ambiguous. CDR3 length equals 14 residues. The V end lost 5 bases, the J end lost 4 bases, and 11 bases lay between the germline ends. From germline, CDR1 is SGHTA and CDR2 FQGNSA. Together with reference TRBV7-2 and TRBJ2-2, the CDR3 gives the full variable domain: GAGVSQSPSNKVTEKGKDVELRCDPISGHTALYWYRQSLGQGLEFLIYFQGNSAPDKSGLPSDRFSAERTGGSVSTLTIQRTQQEDSAVYLCASSVYSTTGELFFGEGSRLTVL.

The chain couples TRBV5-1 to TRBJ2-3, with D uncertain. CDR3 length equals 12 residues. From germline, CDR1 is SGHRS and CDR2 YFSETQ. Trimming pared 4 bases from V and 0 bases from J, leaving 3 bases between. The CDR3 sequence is CASSHSTDTQYF. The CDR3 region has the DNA TGCGCCAGCAGCCACAGCACAGATACGCAGTATTTT.

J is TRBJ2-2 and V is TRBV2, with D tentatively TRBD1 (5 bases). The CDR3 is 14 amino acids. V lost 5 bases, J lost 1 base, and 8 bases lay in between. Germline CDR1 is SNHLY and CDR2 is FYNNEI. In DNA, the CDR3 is TGTGCCAGCAGTCCTAGGGGGAACACCGGGGAGCTGTTTTTT. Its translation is CASSPRGNTGELFF.

For the CDR3, the DNA is TGTGCCAGCAGCTTCTGGGGCTCCGGCGGGGAGCTGTTTTTT. Translated: CASSFWGSGGELFF. The chain has TRBV5-6 and TRBJ2-2, with D possibly being TRBD1 (5 bases). Germline V CDR1 and CDR2: SGHDT, YYEEEE. V lost 2 bases and J lost 7, with 12 bases in between. The CDR3 loop spans 14 amino acids.

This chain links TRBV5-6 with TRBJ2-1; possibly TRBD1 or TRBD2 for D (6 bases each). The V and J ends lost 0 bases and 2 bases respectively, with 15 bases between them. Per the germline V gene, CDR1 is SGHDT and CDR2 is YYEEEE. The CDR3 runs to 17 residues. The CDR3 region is CASSLGRGGTTYNEQFF. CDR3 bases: TGTGCCAGCAGCTTGGGAAGAGGGGGGACAACCTACAATGAGCAGTTCTTC. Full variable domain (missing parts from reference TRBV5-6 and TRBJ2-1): DAGVTQSPTHLIKTRGQQVTLRCSPKSGHDTVSWYQQALGQGPQFIFQYYEEEERQRGNFPDRFSGHQFPNYSSELNVNALLLGDSALYLCASSLGRGGTTYNEQFFGPGTRLTVL.

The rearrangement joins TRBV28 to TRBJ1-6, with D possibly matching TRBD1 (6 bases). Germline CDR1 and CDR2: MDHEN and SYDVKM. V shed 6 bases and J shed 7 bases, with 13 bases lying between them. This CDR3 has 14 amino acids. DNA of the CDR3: TGTGCCAGCAGGCTAGACAGGCTGAATTCACCCCTCCACTTT. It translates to CASRLDRLNSPLHF.

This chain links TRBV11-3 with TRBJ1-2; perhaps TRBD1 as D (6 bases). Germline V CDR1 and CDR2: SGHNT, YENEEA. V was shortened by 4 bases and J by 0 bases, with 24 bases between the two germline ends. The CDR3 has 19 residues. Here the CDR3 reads CASSSSGANRVLANYGYTF. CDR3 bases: TGTGCCAGCAGCTCATCCGGAGCGAACAGGGTCCTAGCTAACTATGGCTACACCTTC.

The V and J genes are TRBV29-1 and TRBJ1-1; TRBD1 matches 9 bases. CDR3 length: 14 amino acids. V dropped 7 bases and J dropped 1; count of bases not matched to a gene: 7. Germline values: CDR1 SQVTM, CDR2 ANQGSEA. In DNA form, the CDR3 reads TGCAGCGCCGACCCGGGACAGGGGAACACTGAAGCTTTCTTT. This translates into CSADPGQGNTEAFF.